This T cell receptor (beta chain) was sequenced during a study of graft-versus-host responses after intestinal transplantation. Study-level information: Anti-thymocyte globulin induction was given to all recipients, followed by tacrolimus and steroids for roughly 3 years. Whole-study results and caveats: Investigators detected GvH clones in recipient marrow, with some emerging earlier in ileum or blood. Individuals who had graft-donor T cell macrochimerism had allografts that showed high graft-versus-host to host-versus-graft clonal ratios.

As concerns this clone: Its target is not known.

Clones were sequenced by immunoSEQ multiplex PCR, and TCRdb holds only the in-frame ones, with some missing. The sample comprises about 120,000 clones, about nine tenths of which are singletons, and around 0.2% rests with the top ten. This CDR3 is built from 16 residues. J lost 1 base, V lost 6 bases, and 8 bases had no gene match. Germline CDR1 MDHEN, CDR2 SYDVKM. The clonotype comes from a human donor who received an intestinal transplant. This rearrangement joins TRBV28 to TRBJ2-5; 10 bases are a match to TRBD1. The sequences come from unstimulated CD4+ T cells sorted from spleen or lymph node cells, collected before intestinal transplant. The CDR3 spells CASRGDRGRVQETQYF. CDR3 in DNA: TGTGCCAGCAGAGGAGACAGGGGGCGAGTCCAAGAGACCCAGTACTTC. Filled out from reference TRBV28 and TRBJ2-5, the complete variable domain reads DVKVTQSSRYLVKRTGEKVFLECVQDMDHENMFWYRQDPGLGLRLIYFSYDVKMKEKGDIPEGYSVSREKKERFSLILESASTNQTSMYLCASRGDRGRVQETQYFGPGTRLLVL.